Listed below are T cell receptor beta chains from one sample, sequenced in a study of cytotoxic CD8 clonotypes in ibrutinib-treated CLL. Sequencing was performed with immunoSEQ multiplex PCR; in TCRdb, only in-frame clones are kept and a portion is missing. The sample holds 35,000 to 50,000 clones, roughly two thirds seen once. Sequencing used PBMCs, obtained at disease progression, from a patient treated with ibrutinib. These receptors all come from a human donor with chronic lymphocytic leukemia. Each CDR3 is given with its conserved first and last residue. A D gene is named only where the DNA matches it firmly. Clone size is stated in some rows and not others, as once, few, many or a class when expanded.

d_call: .
clone_size: .
v_call: TRBV6-4
j_call: TRBJ2-7
cdr3_aa: CASSAGPNLSYEQYF
cdr3_nt: TGTGCCAGCAGTGCAGGCCCGAACCTCTCCTACGAGCAGTACTTC

d_call: .
clone_size: .
v_call: TRBV6-1
j_call: TRBJ2-7
cdr3_aa: CASSEGYSSEQYF
cdr3_nt: TGTGCCAGCAGTGAAGGGTATAGCAGCGAGCAGTACTTC

d_call: .
clone_size: .
v_call: TRBV14
j_call: TRBJ2-6
cdr3_aa: CASSQKFGAGANVLTF
cdr3_nt: TGTGCCAGCAGCCAAAAGTTCGGGGCTGGGGCCAACGTCCTGACTTTC

d_call: .
clone_size: .
v_call: TRBV5-1
j_call: TRBJ1-1
cdr3_aa: CASSLGQFHTEAFF
cdr3_nt: TGCGCCAGCAGCTTAGGCCAGTTCCACACTGAAGCTTTCTTT

d_call: TRBD1
clone_size: .
v_call: TRBV5-4
j_call: TRBJ1-6
cdr3_aa: CASSSRGQVGGSPLHF
cdr3_nt: TGTGCCAGCAGCTCCCGAGGACAGGTTGGAGGGTCACCCCTCCACTTT

d_call: .
clone_size: .
v_call: TRBV2
j_call: TRBJ2-7
cdr3_aa: CASSDDPDNYEQYF
cdr3_nt: TGTGCCAGCAGCGACGACCCGGACAACTACGAGCAGTACTTC

d_call: .
clone_size: .
v_call: TRBV19
j_call: TRBJ2-5
cdr3_aa: CASKGGDSKETQYF
cdr3_nt: TGTGCCAGTAAGGGGGGGGACTCTAAAGAGACCCAGTACTTC

d_call: .
clone_size: .
v_call: TRBV6-6
j_call: TRBJ1-5
cdr3_aa: CASSYMGLSNQPQHF
cdr3_nt: TGTGCCAGCAGTTACATGGGGTTAAGTAATCAGCCCCAGCATTTT

d_call: .
clone_size: few
v_call: TRBV27
j_call: TRBJ2-1
cdr3_aa: CASSLWAGKPIEQFF
cdr3_nt: TGTGCCAGCAGTTTATGGGCAGGGAAACCAATTGAGCAGTTCTTC

d_call: .
clone_size: .
v_call: TRBV27
j_call: TRBJ2-6
cdr3_aa: CASSLDGRARPGANVLTF
cdr3_nt: TGTGCCAGCAGTTTAGACGGAAGGGCACGACCCGGGGCCAACGTCCTGACTTTC

d_call: .
clone_size: .
v_call: TRBV9
j_call: TRBJ2-3
cdr3_aa: CASSTLGTGVDTQYF
cdr3_nt: TGTGCCAGCAGCACCTTAGGCACGGGTGTTGATACGCAGTATTTT

d_call: .
clone_size: once
v_call: TRBV10-3
j_call: TRBJ2-6
cdr3_aa: CATSARLISGANVLTF
cdr3_nt: TGTGCCACCTCTGCCAGGTTAATCTCTGGGGCCAACGTCCTGACTTTC

d_call: TRBD1
clone_size: few
v_call: TRBV13
j_call: TRBJ1-2
cdr3_aa: CASTSAPGQGSGYTF
cdr3_nt: TGTGCCAGCACCTCGGCCCCGGGACAGGGAAGCGGCTACACCTTC

d_call: .
clone_size: few
v_call: TRBV29-1
j_call: TRBJ2-6
cdr3_aa: CSVARAGGANVLTF
cdr3_nt: TGCAGCGTAGCGAGGGCTGGTGGGGCCAACGTCCTGACTTTC

d_call: TRBD1
clone_size: .
v_call: TRBV29-1
j_call: TRBJ1-1
cdr3_aa: CSVRGTANTEAFF
cdr3_nt: TGCAGCGTGCGGGGGACAGCGAACACTGAAGCTTTCTTT

d_call: .
clone_size: once
v_call: TRBV5-4
j_call: TRBJ2-3
cdr3_aa: CASSGGSTDTQYF
cdr3_nt: TGTGCCAGCAGCGGAGGGAGCACAGATACGCAGTATTTT

d_call: TRBD1
clone_size: once
v_call: TRBV6-1
j_call: TRBJ1-4
cdr3_aa: CASSVRTGGVEKLFF
cdr3_nt: TGTGCCAGCAGTGTCCGGACAGGGGGCGTCGAAAAACTGTTTTTT

d_call: TRBD2
clone_size: .
v_call: TRBV7-9
j_call: TRBJ2-6
cdr3_aa: CASSSAGAGANVLTF
cdr3_nt: TGTGCCAGCAGCTCGGCGGGAGCTGGGGCCAACGTCCTGACTTTC

d_call: .
clone_size: .
v_call: TRBV5-1
j_call: TRBJ2-7
cdr3_aa: CASREQVPYEQYF
cdr3_nt: TGCGCCAGCAGGGAACAGGTCCCCTACGAGCAGTACTTC

d_call: .
clone_size: few
v_call: TRBV30
j_call: TRBJ2-3
cdr3_aa: CAWTGADTQYF
cdr3_nt: TGTGCCTGGACTGGGGCAGATACGCAGTATTTT

d_call: TRBD1
clone_size: .
v_call: TRBV4-1
j_call: TRBJ2-1
cdr3_aa: CASSQGLGQASYNEQFF
cdr3_nt: TGCGCCAGCAGCCAAGGACTCGGACAGGCCTCCTACAATGAGCAGTTCTTC

d_call: TRBD2
clone_size: medium-sized
v_call: TRBV11-2
j_call: TRBJ2-1
cdr3_aa: CASSFLAGPNNEQFF
cdr3_nt: TGTGCCAGCAGCTTCTTAGCGGGACCAAACAATGAGCAGTTCTTC

d_call: .
clone_size: .
v_call: TRBV7-9
j_call: TRBJ1-4
cdr3_aa: CASSPTGRGDEKLFF
cdr3_nt: TGTGCCAGCAGCCCGACAGGACGAGGAGACGAAAAACTGTTTTTT

d_call: .
clone_size: .
v_call: TRBV11-2
j_call: TRBJ2-5
cdr3_aa: CASSEQGGQETQYF
cdr3_nt: TGTGCCAGCTCCGAACAGGGAGGCCAAGAGACCCAGTACTTC

d_call: .
clone_size: .
v_call: TRBV27
j_call: TRBJ2-5
cdr3_aa: CASSLGQPYQETQYF
cdr3_nt: TGTGCCAGCAGTTTGGGGCAACCGTACCAAGAGACCCAGTACTTC

d_call: TRBD1
clone_size: .
v_call: TRBV19
j_call: TRBJ1-2
cdr3_aa: CASRAPGQGRFGYTF
cdr3_nt: TGTGCCAGTAGGGCCCCGGGACAGGGAAGATTTGGCTACACCTTC

d_call: .
clone_size: .
v_call: TRBV7-2
j_call: TRBJ1-2
cdr3_aa: CASSFAGAGYTF
cdr3_nt: TGTGCCAGCAGCTTTGCAGGGGCTGGCTACACCTTC

d_call: TRBD1
clone_size: few
v_call: TRBV7-9
j_call: TRBJ1-3
cdr3_aa: CASSLWDSAGNTIYF
cdr3_nt: TGTGCCAGCAGCTTATGGGACAGCGCTGGAAACACCATATATTTT

d_call: .
clone_size: .
v_call: TRBV28
j_call: TRBJ2-3
cdr3_aa: CASSPSRSTDTQYF
cdr3_nt: TGTGCCAGCAGTCCCTCCCGGAGCACAGATACGCAGTATTTT

d_call: .
clone_size: once
v_call: TRBV6-4
j_call: TRBJ2-7
cdr3_aa: CASSEAFRWARHYYEQYF
cdr3_nt: TGTGCCAGCAGTGAGGCTTTTAGGTGGGCTAGGCATTACTACGAGCAGTACTTC

d_call: .
clone_size: .
v_call: TRBV7-9
j_call: TRBJ1-2
cdr3_aa: CASSFLELYGYTF
cdr3_nt: TGTGCCAGCAGCTTCCTGGAACTCTATGGCTACACCTTC

d_call: TRBD1
clone_size: few
v_call: TRBV7-6
j_call: TRBJ1-1
cdr3_aa: CASSLGTGVYTEAFF
cdr3_nt: TGTGCCAGCAGCTTGGGGACAGGGGTCTACACTGAAGCTTTCTTT

d_call: TRBD2
clone_size: once
v_call: TRBV2
j_call: TRBJ2-7
cdr3_aa: CASSEASGRSWSYEQYF
cdr3_nt: TGTGCCAGCAGTGAAGCTAGCGGGAGGAGCTGGAGCTACGAGCAGTACTTC

d_call: .
clone_size: .
v_call: TRBV20-1
j_call: TRBJ2-5
cdr3_aa: CSASGETQYF
cdr3_nt: TGCAGTGCTAGCGGGGAGACCCAGTACTTC

d_call: .
clone_size: .
v_call: TRBV6-1
j_call: TRBJ2-1
cdr3_aa: CASSEFEIGQFF
cdr3_nt: TGTGCCAGCAGTGAGTTTGAAATCGGGCAGTTCTTC

d_call: TRBD2
clone_size: .
v_call: TRBV19
j_call: TRBJ2-5
cdr3_aa: CASSMELAGGRETQYF
cdr3_nt: TGTGCCAGTAGTATGGAGCTAGCGGGGGGTCGGGAGACCCAGTACTTC

d_call: .
clone_size: few
v_call: TRBV11-2
j_call: TRBJ2-5
cdr3_aa: CASSQGQYQETQYF
cdr3_nt: TGTGCCAGCAGCCAGGGTCAGTACCAAGAGACCCAGTACTTC

d_call: .
clone_size: few
v_call: TRBV5-6
j_call: TRBJ2-2
cdr3_aa: CASTLGLLTGELFF
cdr3_nt: TGTGCCAGTACCCTAGGGCTACTCACCGGGGAGCTGTTTTTT

d_call: .
clone_size: .
v_call: TRBV19
j_call: TRBJ1-2
cdr3_aa: CASSIDLAPLRRDRLEDGYTF
cdr3_nt: TGTGCCAGTAGTATAGATCTGGCCCCCTTGAGGCGAGACAGGCTTGAAGATGGCTACACCTTC

d_call: .
clone_size: .
v_call: TRBV2
j_call: TRBJ2-2
cdr3_aa: CASSEGGTGELFF
cdr3_nt: TGTGCCAGCAGTGAAGGTGGGACCGGGGAGCTGTTTTTT

d_call: .
clone_size: .
v_call: TRBV11-1
j_call: TRBJ2-7
cdr3_aa: CASSLGAGPAYEQYF
cdr3_nt: TGTGCCAGCAGCTTAGGTGCGGGGCCCGCCTACGAGCAGTACTTC

d_call: .
clone_size: .
v_call: TRBV2
j_call: TRBJ2-7
cdr3_aa: CASIEQGASYEQYF
cdr3_nt: TGTGCCAGCATCGAGCAGGGAGCGTCCTACGAGCAGTACTTC

d_call: .
clone_size: few
v_call: TRBV15
j_call: TRBJ1-5
cdr3_aa: CATSRAGRQPQHF
cdr3_nt: TGTGCCACCAGCAGAGCAGGGCGCCAGCCCCAGCATTTT

d_call: .
clone_size: few
v_call: TRBV28
j_call: TRBJ1-2
cdr3_aa: CASSLSATNYGYTF
cdr3_nt: TGTGCCAGCAGCCTCTCAGCTACTAACTATGGCTACACCTTC

d_call: TRBD1
clone_size: .
v_call: TRBV5-1
j_call: TRBJ2-2
cdr3_aa: CASSSGTVNTGELFF
cdr3_nt: TGCGCCAGCAGCTCCGGGACAGTGAACACCGGGGAGCTGTTTTTT

d_call: .
clone_size: .
v_call: TRBV18
j_call: TRBJ2-1
cdr3_aa: CASTPGLSNNEQFF
cdr3_nt: TGTGCCAGCACACCGGGACTTTCAAACAATGAGCAGTTCTTC

d_call: TRBD2
clone_size: .
v_call: TRBV4-2
j_call: TRBJ2-1
cdr3_aa: CASSQDRGTSGSSYNEQFF
cdr3_nt: TGTGCCAGCAGCCAAGATCGCGGGACTAGCGGGAGCTCCTACAATGAGCAGTTCTTC

d_call: .
clone_size: .
v_call: TRBV7-7
j_call: TRBJ2-7
cdr3_aa: CASSLAGRNEQYF
cdr3_nt: TGTGCTAGCAGCTTGGCGGGACGTAACGAGCAGTACTTC

d_call: .
clone_size: once
v_call: TRBV20-1
j_call: TRBJ2-1
cdr3_aa: CSAYNEQFF
cdr3_nt: TGCAGTGCTTACAATGAGCAGTTCTTC

d_call: .
clone_size: .
v_call: TRBV7-9
j_call: TRBJ2-5
cdr3_aa: CASRLGSTQETQYF
cdr3_nt: TGTGCCAGCAGACTCGGTTCTACGCAAGAGACCCAGTACTTC

d_call: .
clone_size: .
v_call: TRBV19
j_call: TRBJ1-2
cdr3_aa: CASSEDEDPYGYTF
cdr3_nt: TGTGCCAGTTCTGAGGACGAGGATCCATATGGCTACACCTTC

d_call: TRBD2
clone_size: .
v_call: TRBV5-1
j_call: TRBJ2-5
cdr3_aa: CASSLAGGPTETQYF
cdr3_nt: TGCGCCAGCAGCTTAGCGGGGGGGCCAACAGAGACCCAGTACTTC

d_call: .
clone_size: .
v_call: TRBV2
j_call: TRBJ1-6
cdr3_aa: CASSEGSPWSSYNSPLHF
cdr3_nt: TGTGCCAGCAGTGAGGGCAGCCCTTGGAGCTCCTATAATTCACCCCTCCACTTT

d_call: .
clone_size: .
v_call: TRBV6-6
j_call: TRBJ1-5
cdr3_aa: CASTHQGQPQHF
cdr3_nt: TGTGCCAGCACCCATCAGGGTCAGCCCCAGCATTTT

d_call: TRBD2
clone_size: few
v_call: TRBV7-6
j_call: TRBJ2-2
cdr3_aa: CASSLPVSGRENTGELFF
cdr3_nt: TGTGCCAGCAGCTTACCAGTTAGCGGGAGAGAGAACACCGGGGAGCTGTTTTTT

d_call: .
clone_size: few
v_call: TRBV27
j_call: TRBJ2-3
cdr3_aa: CASRARGLLADTQYF
cdr3_nt: TGTGCCAGCAGGGCACGGGGTTTACTTGCAGATACGCAGTATTTT

d_call: .
clone_size: .
v_call: TRBV11-2
j_call: TRBJ1-1
cdr3_aa: CASSPHWRGGLDEAFF
cdr3_nt: TGTGCCAGCAGCCCGCACTGGCGGGGGGGCTTGGATGAAGCTTTCTTT